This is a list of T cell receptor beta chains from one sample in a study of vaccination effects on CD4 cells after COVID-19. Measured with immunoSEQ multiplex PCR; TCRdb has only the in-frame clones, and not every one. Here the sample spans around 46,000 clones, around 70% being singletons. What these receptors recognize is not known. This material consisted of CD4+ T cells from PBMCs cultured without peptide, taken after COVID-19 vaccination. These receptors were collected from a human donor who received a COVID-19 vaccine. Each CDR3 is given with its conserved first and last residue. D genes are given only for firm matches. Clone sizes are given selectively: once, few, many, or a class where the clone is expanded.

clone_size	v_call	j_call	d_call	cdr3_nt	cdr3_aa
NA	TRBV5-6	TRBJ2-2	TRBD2	TGTGCCAGCAGCTTGGGGGGTAGCGGGCCCGGGGAGCTGTTTTTT	CASSLGGSGPGELFF
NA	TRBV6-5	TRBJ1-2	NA	TGTGCCAGCAGTTACTCTGGGGACTCCCGCTATGGCTACACCTTC	CASSYSGDSRYGYTF
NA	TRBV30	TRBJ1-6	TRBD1	TGTGCCTGGAGAGTCGAGGACAGGGTGAGTTCACCCCTCCACTTT	CAWRVEDRVSSPLHF
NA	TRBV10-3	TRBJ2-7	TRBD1	TGTGCCATTTCTCCGGGACAGGCCTACGAGCAGTACTTC	CAISPGQAYEQYF
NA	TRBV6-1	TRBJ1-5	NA	TGTGCCAGCAGTGATGGGAGAGGATCCCTTAGCAATCAGCCCCAGCATTTT	CASSDGRGSLSNQPQHF
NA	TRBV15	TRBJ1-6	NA	TGTGCCACCAGCAGTGACAAAGGTTCTAATTCACCCCTCCACTTT	CATSSDKGSNSPLHF
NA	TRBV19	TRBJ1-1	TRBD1	TGTGCCAGTAGTATAACAGGGGGCAGGGGTGAAGCTTTCTTT	CASSITGGRGEAFF
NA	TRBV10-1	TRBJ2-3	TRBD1	TGCGCCAGCAGTGAAAACCCCGGGGCAGGGGGCGTAGATACGCAGTATTTT	CASSENPGAGGVDTQYF
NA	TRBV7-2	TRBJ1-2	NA	TGTGCCAGCAGTTTAGACGGAGCCGCAGGCTATGGCTACACCTTC	CASSLDGAAGYGYTF
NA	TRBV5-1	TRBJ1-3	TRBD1	TGCGCCAGCAGCTTGGAGATCGGGACAGCTGGAAACACCATATATTTT	CASSLEIGTAGNTIYF
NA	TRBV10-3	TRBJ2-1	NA	TGTGCCATCAATCCAGGGAGCTCCTACAATGAGCAGTTCTTC	CAINPGSSYNEQFF
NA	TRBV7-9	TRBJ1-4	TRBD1	TGTGCCAGCAGCAAAAACAGGGGGTCGGGTGAAAAACTGTTTTTT	CASSKNRGSGEKLFF
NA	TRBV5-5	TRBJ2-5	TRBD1	TGTGCCAGCAGCGCTGGACAGGGAAGAGAGACCCAGTACTTC	CASSAGQGRETQYF
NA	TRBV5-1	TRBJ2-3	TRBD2	TGCGCCAGCAGCTTGGAAAGGTGGGAGGGCCCAGATACGCAGTATTTT	CASSLERWEGPDTQYF
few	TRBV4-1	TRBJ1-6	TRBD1	TGCGCCAGCAGCCAAGACCAGGGGGTGGACTCACCCCTCCACTTT	CASSQDQGVDSPLHF
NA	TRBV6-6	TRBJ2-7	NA	TGTGCCAGCAGATCCGACGGTTACTACGAGCAGTACTTC	CASRSDGYYEQYF
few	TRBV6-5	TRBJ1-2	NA	TGTGCCAGCAGCAATGACGGCTATGGCTACACCTTC	CASSNDGYGYTF
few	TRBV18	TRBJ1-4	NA	TGTGCCAGCTCACGGAGCACCGCAACTAATGAAAAACTGTTTTTT	CASSRSTATNEKLFF
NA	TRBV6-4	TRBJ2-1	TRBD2	TGTGCCAGCAGGCCTTTGACTAGCGGGATCCGAGATGGCTCCTACAATGAGCAGTTCTTC	CASRPLTSGIRDGSYNEQFF
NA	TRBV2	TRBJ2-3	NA	TGTGCCAGCAGTGAATGGGGTGGGACACTCACAGATACGCAGTATTTT	CASSEWGGTLTDTQYF
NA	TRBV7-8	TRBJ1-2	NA	TGTGCCAGCAGCCGGGACATCAACTATGGCTACACCTTC	CASSRDINYGYTF
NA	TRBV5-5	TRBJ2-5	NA	TGTGCCAGCAGCTTATATGATCCGGAGACCCAGTACTTC	CASSLYDPETQYF
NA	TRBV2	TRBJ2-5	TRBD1	TGTGCCAGCAGTTCGGACAGGGGGACCGAGACCCAGTACTTC	CASSSDRGTETQYF
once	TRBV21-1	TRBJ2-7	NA	TGTGCCAGCAGCAAAGAGGACAGGGTTAACGAGCAGTACTTC	CASSKEDRVNEQYF
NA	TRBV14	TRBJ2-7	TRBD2	TGTGCCAGCAGCCAAGATATCGGGACTAGCATCGGATACGAGCAGTACTTC	CASSQDIGTSIGYEQYF
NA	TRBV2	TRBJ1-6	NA	TGTGCCAGCAGAGGGAGAACAGGGACCGATTCACCCCTCCACTTT	CASRGRTGTDSPLHF
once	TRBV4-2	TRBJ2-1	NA	TGTGCCAGCAGCCAAGAGAGGAGACTAGTAAATGAGCAGTTCTTC	CASSQERRLVNEQFF
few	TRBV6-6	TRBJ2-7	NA	TGTGCCAGCAGTTTCGGTACGGCAACCTACGAGCAGTACTTC	CASSFGTATYEQYF
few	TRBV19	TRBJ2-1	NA	TGTGCCAGTAGTAGCGATAGGACCTACAATGAGCAGTTCTTC	CASSSDRTYNEQFF
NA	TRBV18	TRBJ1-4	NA	TGTGCCAGCTCACTCAACGGGGTTGCGACTAATGAAAAACTGTTTTTT	CASSLNGVATNEKLFF
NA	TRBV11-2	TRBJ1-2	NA	TGTGCCAGCAGCTCCTCCGCTACCGGGAATGGCTACACCTTC	CASSSSATGNGYTF
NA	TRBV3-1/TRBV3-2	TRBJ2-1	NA	TGTGCCAGCAGCCAATCGGGCCCCAATGAGCAGTTCTTC	CASSQSGPNEQFF
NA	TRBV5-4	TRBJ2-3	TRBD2	TGTGCCAGCAGCTTGGGTAGCGGGGGATTCGGAGATACGCAGTATTTT	CASSLGSGGFGDTQYF
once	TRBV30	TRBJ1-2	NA	TGTGCCTCCCGGAATACGGGGGGCTACACCTTC	CASRNTGGYTF
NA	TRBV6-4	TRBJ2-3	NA	TGTGCCAGCAGTGTTCGGGGAACTAGCACAGATACGCAGTATTTT	CASSVRGTSTDTQYF
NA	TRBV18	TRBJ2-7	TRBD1	TGTGCCAGCTCACGGTCGCAGGGGGCGAAAGGCGAGCAGTACTTC	CASSRSQGAKGEQYF
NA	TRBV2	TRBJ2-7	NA	TGTGCCACATCGGTGGGGCTAGCGTACCTCTACGAGCAGTACTTC	CATSVGLAYLYEQYF
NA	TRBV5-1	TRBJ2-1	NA	TGCGCCAGCAGCTTACGGACAGTTAACAATGAGCAGTTCTTC	CASSLRTVNNEQFF
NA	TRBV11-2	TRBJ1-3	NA	TGTGCCAGCAGCCACCCCCGAACTGGAAACACCATATATTTT	CASSHPRTGNTIYF
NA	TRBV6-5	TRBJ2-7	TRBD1	TGTGCCAGCAGTTCCTCATTGGACAGGCACGAGCAGTACTTC	CASSSSLDRHEQYF
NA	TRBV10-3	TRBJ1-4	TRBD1	TGTGCCATCAGTCCCGGGACAGGGACCGGCATTGAAAAACTGTTTTTT	CAISPGTGTGIEKLFF
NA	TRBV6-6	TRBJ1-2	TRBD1	TGTGCCAGCAGCACACAGGGGAGGCATGGCTACACCTTC	CASSTQGRHGYTF
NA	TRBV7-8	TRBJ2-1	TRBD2	TGTGCCAGCAGCTCGTTTGGCGGGGGGGCAAATGAGCAGTTCTTC	CASSSFGGGANEQFF
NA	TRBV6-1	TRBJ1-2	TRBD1	TGTGCCAGCAGTGAAGTCCCGGGACAGGGTAACTATGGCTACACCTTC	CASSEVPGQGNYGYTF
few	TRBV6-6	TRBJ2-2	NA	TGTGCCAGCAGTTACCTAGTCGTCGGGGAGCTGTTTTTT	CASSYLVVGELFF
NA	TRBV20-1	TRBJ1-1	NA	TGCAGTGCTAGTTCGGGAGGGATCACTGAAGCTTTCTTT	CSASSGGITEAFF
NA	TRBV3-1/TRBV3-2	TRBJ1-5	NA	TGTGCCAGCAGCCCGGGAGGGCCCGCTGAAAGCAATCAGCCCCAGCATTTT	CASSPGGPAESNQPQHF
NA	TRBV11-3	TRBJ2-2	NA	TGTGCCAGCAGCCCTGAGGTCGGGGAGCTGTTTTTT	CASSPEVGELFF
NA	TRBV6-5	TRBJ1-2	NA	TGTGCCAGCAGTTCCCTTCAGCCCGGGGCTGGCTACACCTTC	CASSSLQPGAGYTF
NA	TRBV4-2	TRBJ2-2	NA	TGTGCCAGCAGCCAAGAGGTCACCCGGGGGGCCGGCGGGGAGCTGTTTTTT	CASSQEVTRGAGGELFF
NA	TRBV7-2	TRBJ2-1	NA	TGTGCCAGCAGCTTAGGAATAGGAGCAGGGGAATTTAGTGAGCAGTTCTTC	CASSLGIGAGEFSEQFF
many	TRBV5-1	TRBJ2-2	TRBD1	TGCGCCAGCAGCCGGCAGGGGGATTTGACCGGGGAGCTGTTTTTT	CASSRQGDLTGELFF
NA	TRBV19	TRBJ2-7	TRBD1	TGTGCCAGTAGCCCCGGGACAGGGTCCCACGAGCAGTACTTC	CASSPGTGSHEQYF
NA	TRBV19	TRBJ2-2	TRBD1	TGTGCCAGTAGTATAGGAGGACAGGGGATAGGCGGGGAGCTGTTTTTT	CASSIGGQGIGGELFF